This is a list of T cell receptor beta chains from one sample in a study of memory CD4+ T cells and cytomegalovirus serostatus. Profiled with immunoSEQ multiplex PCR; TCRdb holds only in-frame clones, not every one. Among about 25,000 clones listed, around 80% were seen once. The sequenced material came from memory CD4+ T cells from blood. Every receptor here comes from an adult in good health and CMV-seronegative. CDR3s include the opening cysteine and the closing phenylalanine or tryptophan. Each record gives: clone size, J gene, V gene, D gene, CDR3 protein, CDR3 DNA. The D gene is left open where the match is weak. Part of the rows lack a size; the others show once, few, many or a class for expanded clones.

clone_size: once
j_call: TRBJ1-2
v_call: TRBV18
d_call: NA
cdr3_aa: CASSPPDPGAGYTF
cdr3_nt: TGTGCCAGCTCACCACCGGATCCGGGGGCTGGCTACACCTTC

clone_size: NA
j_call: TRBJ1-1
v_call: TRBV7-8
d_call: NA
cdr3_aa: CASTLPPAGTNTEAFF
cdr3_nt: TGTGCCAGCACCCTACCCCCCGCTGGGACGAACACTGAAGCTTTCTTT

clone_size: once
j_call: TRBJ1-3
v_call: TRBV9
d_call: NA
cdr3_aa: CASSVDTDSGNTIYF
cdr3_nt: TGTGCCAGCAGCGTAGACACGGACTCTGGAAACACCATATATTTT

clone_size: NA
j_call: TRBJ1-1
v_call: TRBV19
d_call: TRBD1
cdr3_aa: CATTRQGWTEAFF
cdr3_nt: TGTGCCACCACCCGACAGGGGTGGACTGAAGCTTTCTTT

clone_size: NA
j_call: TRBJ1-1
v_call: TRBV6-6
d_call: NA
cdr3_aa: CASSPREIAEAFF
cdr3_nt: TGTGCCAGCAGCCCACGCGAAATCGCTGAAGCTTTCTTT

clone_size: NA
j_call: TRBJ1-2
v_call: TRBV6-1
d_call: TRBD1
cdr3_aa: CASSPTTGNYGYTF
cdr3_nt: TGTGCCAGCAGTCCTACGACAGGGAACTATGGCTACACCTTC

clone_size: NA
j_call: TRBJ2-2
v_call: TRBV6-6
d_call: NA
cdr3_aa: CASSDTGNTGELFF
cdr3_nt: TGTGCCAGCAGCGATACAGGCAACACCGGGGAGCTGTTTTTT

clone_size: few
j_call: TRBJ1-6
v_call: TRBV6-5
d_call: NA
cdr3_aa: CASKDTSYNSPLHF
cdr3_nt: TGTGCCAGCAAGGACACCTCCTATAATTCACCCCTCCACTTT

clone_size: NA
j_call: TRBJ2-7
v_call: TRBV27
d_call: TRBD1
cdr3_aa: CASSGQGPEQYF
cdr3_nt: TGTGCCAGCAGTGGACAGGGCCCCGAGCAGTACTTC

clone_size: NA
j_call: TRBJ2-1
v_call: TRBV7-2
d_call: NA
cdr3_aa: CASSFSQTRQEQFF
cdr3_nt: TGTGCCAGCAGCTTCTCCCAAACTAGACAGGAGCAGTTCTTC

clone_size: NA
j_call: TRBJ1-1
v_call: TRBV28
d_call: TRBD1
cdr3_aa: CASSLRTGGSSEAFF
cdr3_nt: TGTGCCAGCAGTTTACGGACAGGGGGAAGCTCTGAAGCTTTCTTT

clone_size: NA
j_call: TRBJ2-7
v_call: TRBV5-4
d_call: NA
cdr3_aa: CASSLSSQGEQYF
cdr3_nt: TGTGCCAGCAGCTTGTCATCTCAGGGCGAGCAGTACTTC

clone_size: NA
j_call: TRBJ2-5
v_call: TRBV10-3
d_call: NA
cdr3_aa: CAIRGHPYQETQYF
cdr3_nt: TGTGCCATCAGGGGACACCCGTACCAAGAGACCCAGTACTTC

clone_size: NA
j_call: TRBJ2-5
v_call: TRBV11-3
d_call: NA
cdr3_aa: CASSHRTSGETQYF
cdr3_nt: TGTGCCAGCAGCCACAGGACGTCGGGAGAGACCCAGTACTTC